This TCR beta chain comes out of a study of cytomegalovirus exposure and HLA in healthy donors (dated by TCRdb to 2016 to 2017). Turning to the overall study: In an earlier analysis of some 550 of the donors, 250 to 350 Gb of sequence data and 95 million to 130 million unique TCR beta sequences from roughly 200 million T cells were reported. About 280 gigabases of sequencing data and roughly 90 million unique TCR sequences were included in an early release covering under 650 HLA-typed donors. Of the approximately 400 genotyped donors, around 81% fell in the genetic ancestry cluster associated with self-reported Caucasian donors. The aim of the study was to test whether cataloging public T cell receptors could identify signatures of past pathogen exposure. The study profiled the T cell repertoires of hundreds of subjects by immunosequencing and related them to cytomegalovirus serostatus. In addition to the first cohort of 666 subjects, a separate validation cohort of some 120 different subjects was used. High-throughput TCR immunosequencing, statistical association of individual TCRs with disease status, and machine learning were combined to predict cytomegalovirus infection status. A later analysis re-examined previously published TCR beta repertoires from 500 to 700 donors and added high-resolution HLA genotyping to investigate patterns of TCR occurrence. Rather than using new phenotypic data, the later analysis identified candidate immune exposures from TCR beta sequences and from how often those sequences occurred across donors. An earlier analysis of several hundred of the donors used high-throughput TCR beta sequencing to judge whether each TCR beta V gene segment behaved as functional or pseudogenic. Donor age, sex, ethnicity and CMV serostatus were collected together with the repertoire data. In a later genetic analysis, genome-wide SNP genotypes for about three fifths of the 666 donors were used, and that subset was treated as a discovery cohort. Every discovery cohort repertoire had been produced on one sequencing platform. HLA typing covered class I and class II loci at four-digit resolution. Typing coverage varied by locus: about 620-640 donors for A, B, C, DRB1 and DQB1; approximately 560 for DQA1; about 590 for DPA1; around 490 for DPB1. Because of strong linkage in the cohort, roughly five DR-DQ haplotypes were treated as single units for association and clustering. Across some 400 genotyped donors of the cohort, an average of roughly 250,000 unique TCR beta nucleotide sequences per donor were sequenced, and roughly 17% of those sequences were non-productive.

In total, 600 or so healthy bone marrow donors made up the cohort. All cohort members were sampled while nominally healthy, although unrecorded immune exposures were likely present. The donor was CMV seronegative and belonged to the group of over 350 seronegative cohort members. A peripheral blood sample was collected from each donor, and TCR beta sequencing was performed on peripheral blood mononuclear cells. Genomic DNA extraction from the blood cell samples was performed with the Qiagen DNeasy Blood Extraction Kit. General findings and caveats noted by the study authors: In a later genetic analysis, fewer N-insertions in productive TCRs were reported among donors in an Asian-associated ancestry cluster than the roughly 640-donor mean. According to a later analysis, TCR association rates differed among HLA loci, with DRB1 alleles showing the most associated TCRs and HLA-C alleles showing the fewest. The classifier was reported to diagnose cytomegalovirus status with high specificity and sensitivity in both the original cohort and the validation cohort. An association between a missense DCLRE1C variant and V-gene and J-gene trimming of TCR beta chains was found in a later genetic analysis and replicated in an independent cohort. About 15 rarely observed V segments, including chromosome 9 orphons, were excluded from the earlier analysis of a few hundred of the donors because counts were too low. At a false discovery rate of 0.05, a later analysis linked about 16,000 TCR beta sequences to specific HLA alleles. The authors suggested that the approach could potentially be extended to other disease states and immunological phenotypes. For the cohort, immune exposure information was limited to CMV serostatus. A total of 150 to 200 TCR beta chains were listed by the study as associated with cytomegalovirus. Roughly uniform sequencing depth across donors was assumed in presence/absence analyses, although this assumption may not hold. Only TCR beta chains were sequenced in this cohort, and the absence of alpha or paired-chain data limited detectable features. Because HLA typing was unavailable for some donors at each locus, only the typed subset was used in association tests. In vitro tests confirmed that a few of the cytomegalovirus-associated TCR beta chains recognize cytomegalovirus antigens. According to a later analysis, parvovirus B19, influenza, CMV and Epstein-Barr virus appeared linked to several top co-occurrence clusters. Correlated functional status among segregating V segments might reflect linkage disequilibrium, but an unknown experimental factor could not be ruled out. A later analysis found that HLA-associated TCR beta chains were more clonally expanded and had lower generation probabilities than equally common non-associated chains. Because the 87-base-pair reads could not distinguish some IMGT-functional V segments, including TRBV6-2 and TRBV6-3, those segments were excluded. When HLA alleles, especially DR and DQ, strongly co-occurred, attributing TCR associations to individual alleles was difficult. A further reported finding was that TCR beta sequences accurately predicted the HLA-A and HLA-B alleles for most subjects in the first cohort. The sequencing pipeline was judged likely to have produced a cluster of highly shared sequence variants as a technical artifact. While some public TCRs were present in many individuals, most TCR sequences turned up only very rarely across donors. Broadly in line with IMGT annotations, most TCR beta V segments showed up in productive rearrangements about 87% or about 30% of the time in an earlier analysis of several hundred of the donors. In a later analysis, most CMV-associated TCR beta chains were found to appear HLA-restricted, with HLA associations seemingly driven largely by CMV exposure.

The library was generated by the immunoSEQ multiplex PCR assay. The multiplex PCR relied on a mix of 60 forward primers for TCR Vbeta segments and 13 reverse primers for TCR Jbeta segments. The CDR3 region of rearranged TCR beta genes was amplified from genomic DNA by a multiplex PCR assay. On the Illumina HiSeq System, the amplified TCR beta libraries were sequenced as 87-base-pair reads. The published analysis was carried out like this. A later analysis counted 75 million to 100 million unique TCR beta chains across the 600 to 850 repertoires, and 10 million to 11 million of these chains were shared by at least two donors. Raw reads were error-corrected and collapsed into unique sequences with a nearest-neighbor algorithm that merged closely related sequences to remove PCR and sequencing errors. To assign V, D and J gene segments, CDR3 sequences were aligned to IMGT reference sequences. Each retained sequence needed at least a six-nucleotide match to both a V gene segment and a J gene segment. A rearrangement counted as productive if the CDR3 had no stop codons and remained in frame with V and J, and every other rearrangement counted as non-productive. CDR3 was defined by IMGT convention, running from the second conserved V-encoded cysteine to the conserved J-encoded phenylalanine. The earlier analysis of about 570 of the donors excluded any sequence lacking an unambiguous match to a single V gene segment. In an earlier analysis of 450 to 700 of the donors, V segments were called functional above 56.7% productive rearrangements and were called segregating when the between-donor standard deviation exceeded 5%. A statistical classification framework was built to diagnose cytomegalovirus status from the catalog of TCR beta chain sequences. A later analysis assigned V and J genes by comparing TCR nucleotide sequences with IMGT/GENE-DB human TR gene sequences. A later analysis assigned CDR3 sequences and most-parsimonious VDJ recombination scenarios with the TCRdist pipeline. A later analysis defined each TCR beta chain by its CDR3 amino acid sequence plus V-gene family, and excluded reads lacking a unique V-gene family. In a later analysis, 450 to 600 highly shared, low-generation-probability nucleotide sequences were removed to address suspected cross-contamination and a sequencing artifact. A later analysis calculated a clonal expansion index for each public chain from normalized within-repertoire ranks of inferred template counts. A later analysis computed generation probabilities with a VDJ recombination model fitted to out-of-frame rearrangements, and checked the results against IGoR. In a later analysis, TCR-TCR, TCR-HLA and TCR-CMV co-occurrence was scored with hypergeometric tests, and a repertoire-size bias correction was applied to TCR pairs. A later analysis estimated false discovery rates by permuting HLA or CMV assignments 20 times. In a later analysis, co-occurring TCRs were grouped using DBSCAN, and TCRdist sequence similarity was added for clustering within HLA-allele-positive subsets. Co-occurrence clustering excluded repertoires with fewer than 30,000 or more than 120,000 public chains, plus five with anomalous nucleotide sharing. The immuneACCESS repertoire file appears here via TCRdb, limited to in-frame rearrangements. These files lack a portion of the clones; in checked studies, under half of the deficit traces to unresolved V genes, and the cause of the others is not known. V, J and clone size derive from that table, while D and trimming were established from the DNA sequence. This sample comprises 150,000 to 200,000 clones, 75% to 85% of them detected only once. The ten largest clones add up to 0.7% to 0.8% of the sample.

Note on this clone: Its antigen remains undetermined. No quality values exist for individual bases; no much larger clone is one base distant.

The CDR3 numbers 14 residues from cysteine through phenylalanine. The read is trimmed to its CDR3 DNA, 42 bases read in frame from base 1. Taken from the germline V gene, the CDR1 and CDR2 loops are MNHEY and SVGAGI. The V and J ends are trimmed by 4 bases and 11 bases, leaving 20 bases between them. The sequence was collected from a female donor in good health and CMV-seronegative. Sequencing was done on a sample of PBMCs. The chain links TRBV6-5 with TRBJ1-1; possibly the D gene is TRBD1, per 5 matching bases. The CDR3 corresponds to CASSSGYRWDSAFF. The sequenced DNA: TGTGCCAGCAGTTCTGGGTACAGGTGGGATTCGGCTTTCTTT.